Below, 30 T cell receptor beta chains from the same sample are listed, as sequenced in a study of OX40 agonist ivuxolimab in advanced cancers. Library preparation was by the immunoSEQ multiplex PCR assay. TCRdb retrieved this table from immuneACCESS and kept in-frame rearrangements only. Not all clones are present; in checked studies, unresolved V genes account for under half, and no reason is known for the remainder. The sample table records fewer than 50,000 clones; just under 90% of these occur just once. The leading ten clones occupy about 9.3% of the sample. The starting material was CD4+ or CD8+ T cells sorted from blood, obtained in a trial of the OX40 agonist ivuxolimab. These receptors were collected from an adult with an advanced solid tumor such as melanoma, head and neck, liver or kidney cancer.

Comments on this clone: A read error may produce the germline difference seen at one junction end. The sample contains more than one DNA sequence encoding this CDR3. In DNA form, the CDR3 reads TGTGCCAGCAGTTTAAGGTTTGGAGGCGACTCCAATAATTCACCCCTCCACTTT. It is translated as CASSLRFGGDSNNSPLHF. The chain recombines TRBV27 with TRBJ1-6; D gene unclear. From germline, CDR1 is MNHEY and CDR2 SMNVEV (reference sequence). The CDR3 is made up of 18 amino acids.

J is TRBJ2-2 and V is TRBV4-1; D gene uncertain. Trimming pared 1 base from V and 6 bases from J, leaving 9 bases between. Germline-derived CDR1 and CDR2 are MGHRA and YSYEKL. The CDR3 runs to 14 residues. CDR3 loop: CASSQVGSSGELFF. CDR3 sequence (DNA): TGCGCCAGCAGCCAAGTCGGGTCTTCCGGGGAGCTGTTTTTT.

This chain uses TRBV4-3 with TRBJ1-6, with TRBD1 as a possible D gene (5 bases). The germline gives CDR1 LGHNA, CDR2 YSLEER. This CDR3 is 15 amino acids long. Between the trimmed V and J ends, which lost 4 bases and 5 bases, there was a span of 12 bases. Here the CDR3 reads CASSLWTSDNSPLHF. In DNA, the CDR3 is TGCGCCAGCAGCCTCTGGACATCCGATAATTCACCCCTCCACTTT.

J is TRBJ2-5 and V is TRBV6-5; 7 bases are shared with TRBD1. Germline assignment: CDR1 MNHEY and CDR2 SVGAGI. With V trimmed by 2 bases and J by 1 base, 4 bases remained unmatched. This CDR3 region has 15 residues. CDR3 bases: TGTGCCAGCAGTTACGAGCCAGGGGGCCAAGAGACCCAGTACTTC. Its protein is CASSYEPGGQETQYF.

The rearrangement links TRBV30 to TRBJ1-2, with D possibly TRBD1 on 5 matching bases. Germline V CDR1 and CDR2: GTSNPN, SVGIG (reference sequence). The V gene lost 5 bases and the J gene lost 2 bases, with 9 bases spanning the gap. The CDR3 contains 12 residues. CDR3 nucleotides: TGTGCCTGGGACAGACTCAACTATGGCTACACCTTC. This encodes CAWDRLNYGYTF.

The chain uses TRBV4-1 and TRBJ2-7; D may be TRBD2 (6 bases). The germline V gene encodes CDR1 MGHRA and CDR2 YSYEKL. This CDR3 region has 11 residues. The V and J ends lost 3 bases and 6 bases respectively, with 6 bases between them. CDR3 loop: CASSHGSEQYF. The CDR3 nucleotides are TGCGCCAGCAGCCACGGGAGCGAGCAGTACTTC.

The gene calls are TRBV2 and TRBJ1-2, with 10 bases aligning to TRBD1. V lost 7 bases, J lost 4 bases, and 15 bases stayed unmatched. Germline values: CDR1 SNHLY, CDR2 FYNNEI. CDR3 length: 17 amino acids. The CDR3 region has the DNA TGTGCCAGCATAAGAAGCTTTGACAGGGGGCGCATCTATGGCTACACCTTC. As protein: CASIRSFDRGRIYGYTF.

The rearrangement joins TRBV19 to TRBJ2-1; 9 positions match TRBD2. The V gene's germline CDR1 is LNHDA and CDR2 SQIVND (reference sequence). The CDR3 loop spans 15 amino acids. V lost 11 bases, J lost 0 bases, and 8 bases stayed unmatched. The CDR3 region is CASRLAESSYNEQFF. CDR3 DNA: TGTGCCTCAAGACTAGCGGAGAGCTCCTACAATGAGCAGTTCTTC.

The chain has TRBV27 and TRBJ1-5, with a possible D match to TRBD1 (6 bases). The V gene lost 3 bases and the J gene lost 3 bases, with 18 bases spanning the gap. This CDR3 region has 17 residues. In germline, CDR1 is MNHEY, CDR2 SMNVEV (reference sequence). The CDR3 reads CASSFIGAGAVNQPQHF. For the CDR3, the DNA is TGTGCCAGCAGTTTTATTGGGGCGGGGGCCGTCAATCAGCCCCAGCATTTT.

The CDR3 protein is CASSDRGHNEQFF. In DNA, the CDR3 is TGTGCCAGCAGTGACAGGGGGCACAATGAGCAGTTCTTC. This chain joins TRBV6-4 and TRBJ2-1; 7 bases fit TRBD1. Looked up from germline, CDR1 is MRHNA and CDR2 is SNTAGT. V was pared by 2 bases and J by 5 bases, with 0 bases of the junction left unmatched. There are 13 residues in the CDR3.

The table lists this clone with a count of one. The chain joins TRBV9 to TRBJ2-1; the match to TRBD1 covers 9 bases. CDR3 length equals 16 residues. Per the germline V gene, CDR1 is SGDLS and CDR2 is YYNGEE. Losses at the gene ends were 2 bases for V and 4 bases for J; bases not matched to a gene: 7. CDR3 DNA sequence: TGTGCCAGCAGCGTGATTACAGGGGGCGCTTACAATGAGCAGTTCTTC. It translates to CASSVITGGAYNEQFF.

The chain uses TRBV7-9 and TRBJ2-2, with D tentatively TRBD1 or TRBD2 (5 bases each). Trimming took off 4 bases at V and 4 bases at J, with 16 bases between the two ends. Germline CDR1 is SEHNR and CDR2 is FQNEAQ (reference sequence). CDR3 length: 16 amino acids. This CDR3 reads CASSSTQGSGTGELFF. In nucleotides, the CDR3 is TGTGCCAGCAGCTCTACCCAGGGAAGCGGCACCGGGGAGCTGTTTTTT.

The rearrangement joins TRBV6-4 to TRBJ2-2, with a possible D match to TRBD1 (6 bases). V was clipped by 6 bases and J by 4 bases, with 18 bases between them. CDR3 size: 16 residues. Germline V gives CDR1 MRHNA, CDR2 SNTAGT. The CDR3 DNA is TGTGCCAGCAGCCTCAATCAGGGGCGGGCCACCGGGGAGCTGTTTTTT. Translation gives CASSLNQGRATGELFF.

This clone is classed as hyperexpanded (1% or more). J is TRBJ1-6 and V is TRBV4-3; D is unresolved. The length of the CDR3 is 16 residues. CDR1 and CDR2 from the germline V gene are LGHNA and YSLEER. The V end was cut by 4 bases, the J end by 0 bases, with 10 bases between. CDR3 coding DNA: TGCGCCAGCAGCCCGGACTGGAGCTCCTATAATTCACCCCTCCACTTT. Translated: CASSPDWSSYNSPLHF.

This chain joins TRBV28 and TRBJ1-1; D gene unclear. The V end lost 5 bases, the J end lost 7 bases, and 17 bases lay between the germline ends. This CDR3 has 14 amino acids. The germline gives CDR1 MDHEN, CDR2 SYDVKM. The CDR3 nucleotides read TGTGCCAGCAGTCCGACCCAACTGGTGAATGAAGCTTTCTTT. Its translation: CASSPTQLVNEAFF.

CDR3 residues: CASSFFGGNTEAFF. The CDR3 DNA reads as TGTGCCAGCAGCTTCTTCGGGGGGAACACTGAAGCTTTCTTT. This chain links TRBV11-2 with TRBJ1-1, with TRBD1 as a possible D gene (5 bases). V lost 3 bases and J 1 base, leaving 9 bases between the germline ends. From germline, CDR1 is SGHAT and CDR2 FQNNGV. The CDR3 is 14 amino acids. Variable domain in full (rest from reference TRBV11-2 and TRBJ1-1): EAGVAQSPRYKIIEKRQSVAFWCNPISGHATLYWYQQILGQGPKLLIQFQNNGVVDDSQLPKDRFSAERLKGVDSTLKIQPAKLEDSAVYLCASSFFGGNTEAFFGQGTRLTVV.

This clone was recorded only once. The CDR3 DNA reads as TGTGCCAGCAGTCCGGGACTAGCGGGTACGCTCAACGTCCTGACTTTC. It specifies CASSPGLAGTLNVLTF. This rearrangement joins TRBV9 to TRBJ2-6, with 12 bases aligning to TRBD2. V dropped 5 bases and J dropped 9; count of bases not matched to a gene: 9. CDR3 length: 16 amino acids. CDR1 SGDLS and CDR2 YYNGEE come from the germline V gene.

This clone was recorded a few times. V usage is TRBV5-1 and J usage is TRBJ1-4; tentatively, D is TRBD1 (5 bases). Germline values: CDR1 SGHRS, CDR2 YFSETQ. This CDR3 is 15 amino acids long. Trimming left V 6 bases short and J 2 bases short, with 14 bases between. The chain's CDR3 is CASTTGTVTNEKLFF. For the CDR3, the DNA is TGCGCCAGCACTACAGGAACTGTGACTAATGAAAAACTGTTTTTT.

CDR3 region: CASSLNREAFF. The CDR3 region has the DNA TGTGCCAGCAGCTTGAACAGAGAAGCTTTCTTT. The chain is built from TRBV5-4 and TRBJ1-1; unclear D gene. The CDR3 length is 11 residues. The ends were cut back, 1 base at V and 8 bases at J, with 6 bases in the middle. Per the germline V gene, CDR1 is SGHNT and CDR2 is YYREEE (reference sequence).

The count of this clone is one. V gene TRBV19 combines with J gene TRBJ1-1, with TRBD1 as a possible D gene (5 bases). Germline CDR1 LNHDA, CDR2 SQIVND (reference sequence). V gave up 1 base and J gave up 5 bases, with 11 bases separating them. The CDR3 sequence is 14 residues long. The CDR3 sequence is CASSIAGTGTEAFF. The DNA for the CDR3 is TGTGCCAGTAGTATAGCCGGGACTGGGACTGAAGCTTTCTTT.

The chain combines TRBV19 with TRBJ1-2; D possibly corresponds to TRBD1 (6 bases). The CDR3 has 13 residues. Germline V gene data show CDR1 as LNHDA and CDR2 as SQIVND (reference sequence). V lost 8 bases and J lost 4, with 14 bases in between. This CDR3 is CASQQGGGYGYTF. The DNA of the CDR3 is TGTGCCAGTCAACAGGGTGGTGGCTATGGCTACACCTTC.

The chain couples TRBV6-1 to TRBJ2-1; D remains unclear. This CDR3 has 14 amino acids. The germline V gene encodes CDR1 MNHNS and CDR2 SASEGT. With 3 bases removed from V and 0 bases from J, the gap between germline ends came to 6 bases. CDR3 sequence reads: CASSDSASYNEQFF. As DNA, the CDR3 is TGTGCCAGCAGTGACTCCGCCTCCTACAATGAGCAGTTCTTC.

This chain connects TRBV9 to TRBJ2-5; 9 nucleotides align to TRBD1. The J call may be mistaken, given a closer DNA end match to TRBJ2-7. CDR1 and CDR2 (germline): SGDLS, YYNGEE. This CDR3 is built from 14 residues. The CDR3 nucleotides are TGTGCCAGCAGCACCGACAGGGGGGACAACGAGCAGTACTTC. It specifies CASSTDRGDNEQYF.

The V gene is TRBV28, the J gene TRBJ1-1; D is uncertain. CDR1 is MDHEN and CDR2 is SYDVKM in the germline V gene. The CDR3 covers 15 residues. The V and J ends lost 3 bases and 0 bases respectively, with 11 bases between them. Written as DNA, the CDR3 is TGTGCCAGCAGTTTGACCCGGCAAGTGAACACTGAAGCTTTCTTT. Protein product: CASSLTRQVNTEAFF.

The V and J genes are TRBV23-1 and TRBJ2-3; TRBD1 aligns across 9 bases. TRBV23-1 falls under the ORF class, with uncertain function. The CDR3 is 16 residues long. J was trimmed by 3 bases and V by 11 bases; bases with no gene match: 15. CDR3 coding DNA: TGCGCCGGGAATCAGGGACAGGGTATGGGGACAGATACGCAGTATTTT. Translation gives CAGNQGQGMGTDTQYF.

Worth noting for this clone: The sample holds other DNA sequences that translate to the same CDR3. The rearrangement uses TRBV9 and TRBJ2-1; 8 positions match TRBD1. This CDR3 spans 15 amino acids. V gave up 5 bases and J gave up 2 bases; unmatched junction bases: 6. Germline V lookup: CDR1 SGDLS, CDR2 YYNGEE. In DNA form, the CDR3 reads TGTGCCAGCAGTGTTGGACAGGGTACCTACAATGAGCAGTTCTTC. Its protein product is CASSVGQGTYNEQFF.

This sequence joins TRBV7-3 and TRBJ1-1, with D uncertain. The CDR3 has 13 residues. Germline V gives CDR1 SGHTA, CDR2 FQGTGA. Trimming shortened V by 6 bases and J by 8 bases, and 16 bases separated the two germline ends. The CDR3 here is CASSSSSGSEAFF. The DNA for the CDR3 is TGTGCCAGCAGTTCTAGTAGCGGGTCCGAAGCTTTCTTT.

J is TRBJ2-2 and V is TRBV6-4; 7 bases agree with TRBD1. In germline, CDR1 is MRHNA, CDR2 SNTAGT. V lost 9 bases, J lost 2 bases, and 9 bases stayed unmatched. CDR3 size: 15 residues. CDR3 protein: CASKSGTDNTGELFF. Written as DNA, the CDR3 is TGTGCCAGTAAATCCGGGACAGATAACACCGGGGAGCTGTTTTTT.

CDR3 DNA: TGTGCCAGCGCTACGACCGGGACTACCAATGAGCAGTTCTTC. Its protein product is CASATTGTTNEQFF. V and J are TRBV27 and TRBJ2-1; 7 positions match TRBD2. Germline lookup yields CDR1 MNHEY and CDR2 SMNVEV (reference sequence). V lost 8 bases to trimming and J lost 6 bases; unmatched junction nucleotides: 10. CDR3 length equals 14 residues.

V is TRBV6-6 and J is TRBJ2-1, with a tentative D call TRBD1 (6 bases). Germline lookup yields CDR1 MNHNY and CDR2 SVGAGI (reference sequence). Trimming removed 0 bases from V and 5 bases from J, with 14 bases in between. The CDR3 is made up of 16 amino acids. The DNA for the CDR3 is TGTGCCAGCAGTTACTCTTTAAGGGGGATCAACAATGAGCAGTTCTTC. It codes for CASSYSLRGINNEQFF.